This T cell receptor beta chain originates from a study of CD8+ T cells in alopecia areata. Study in general: Tofacitinib dosing lasted 6 to 18 months, which was then followed by 6 months off drug. Study-level results: Throughout tofacitinib, many expanded lesional clones continued to persist in scalp and blood.

CDR3 length: 13 residues. Germline assignment: CDR1 LNHNV and CDR2 YYDKDF (reference sequence). The V gene lost 5 bases and the J gene lost 8 bases, with 13 bases spanning the gap. Treatment defined: oral pan-JAK inhibitor, 5-10 mg twice daily. RNA was isolated and reverse transcribed to cDNA, the sequencing template. TCRdb keeps only in-frame clones here, not all; method: immunoSEQ multiplex PCR. The sample yields some 220,000 clones, about three fifths seen once. This clone appeared a few times. Its antigen remains unidentified. This clonotype was sampled from a human donor with alopecia areata. This rearrangement joins TRBV15 to TRBJ2-1; D not certain. The sequenced sample was CD4+ T cells sorted from blood, obtained at week 4, from a patient treated with tofacitinib. CDR3 sequence: CATSPRVGDEQFF. In nucleotides, the CDR3 is TGTGCCACCAGCCCAAGGGTGGGTGATGAGCAGTTCTTC.